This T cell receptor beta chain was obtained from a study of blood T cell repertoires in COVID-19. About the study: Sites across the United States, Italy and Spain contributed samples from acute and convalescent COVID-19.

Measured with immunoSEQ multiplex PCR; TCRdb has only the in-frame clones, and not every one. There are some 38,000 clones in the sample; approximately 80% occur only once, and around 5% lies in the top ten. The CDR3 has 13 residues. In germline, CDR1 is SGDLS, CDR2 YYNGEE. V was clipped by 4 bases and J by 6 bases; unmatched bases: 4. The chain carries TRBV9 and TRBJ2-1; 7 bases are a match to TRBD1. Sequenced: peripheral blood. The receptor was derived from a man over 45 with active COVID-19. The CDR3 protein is CASSSGQLNEQFF. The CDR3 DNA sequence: TGTGCCAGCAGCTCGGGACAGCTCAATGAGCAGTTCTTC.